Below are 23 T cell receptor delta chains sequenced from a single sample in a study of γδ T cells in repeated Plasmodium falciparum infection. Flow sorting of PBMC yielded separate Vgamma9/Vdelta2+ and Vdelta2-negative gammadelta T cell populations for bulk repertoire analysis. TCRdb re-processed the multiplex PCR reads using CATT. Of around 50,000 delta-chain clones in the sample, about 1.9% were seen once. Material for sequencing was gamma-delta T cells from blood. These receptors were collected from a pool of human donors (malaria-infected and uninfected, not separated).

This clone showed up many times. This DNA translates differently at residue 10 from the TCRdb protein, which is that of a much larger clone; a read error is likely, and the protein shown is the DNA's own translation. The chain couples TRDV2 to TRDJ3; D may be TRDD2 (5 bases). The J gene was missing in TCRdb and was found by matching the end of the DNA to germline. This CDR3 is built from 18 residues. The V end was cut by 3 bases, the J end by 2 bases, with 16 bases between. Germline V lookup: CDR1 GEAIGNYY, CDR2 EKD. The CDR3 DNA follows: TGTGCCTGTGACGCGATATCTTCCAACCCCTGGGACACCCGACAGATGTTTTTC. It codes for CACDAISSNPWDTRQMFF.

This clone was detected a few times. This probably arose from a read error, given a far larger clone one base away. No DNA is shown, since the ends of the CDR3 on it are uncertain; the CDR3 is the one TCRdb lists. The sample contains more than one DNA sequence encoding this CDR3. The chain carries TRDV2 and TRDJ1; the table's D call of TRDD3 was not tested on the DNA. The CDR3 spans 15 amino acids, including both terminal residues. Germline CDR1 reads GEAIGNYY; CDR2 reads EKD. The CDR3: CACETWGIGTDKLIF.

This clone was detected only a few times. Translating this DNA gives a protein that differs at residue 17 from the TCRdb one, which belongs to a much larger clone; a read error is likely, and the protein shown is this translation. V and J are TRDV1 and TRDJ1; 11 bases line up with TRDD3. The J gene was not available in TCRdb and was assigned here by matching the DNA to germline segments. This CDR3 has 22 residues. CDR1 TSWWSYY and CDR2 QGS come from the germline V gene. Unmatched junction bases numbered 24, after V lost 2 bases and J lost 4 bases. CDR3 bases: TGTGCTCTTGGGGAAACGAGAATTCCTACGTGGGCTGGGGGATACAGGGGCGATAAACTCATCTTT. Protein: CALGETRIPTWAGGYRGDKLIF.

The table lists this clone with many counts. A read error is the likely source, as a far larger clone sits one nucleotide away. Within the sample, other DNA sequences also encode this same CDR3. V gene TRDV3 combines with J gene TRDJ2; 9 nucleotides agree with TRDD3. With V trimmed by 4 bases and J by 3 bases, 6 bases remained unmatched. CDR1 and CDR2 (germline): TVYSNPD, GDNSRS (reference sequence). CDR3 length: 14 residues. CDR3 loop: CASSGGCLTAQLFF. The CDR3 bases are TGTGCCTCCTCTGGGGGATGCCTGACAGCACAACTCTTCTTT.

A note on this clone: A read error is the likely source, as a far larger clone sits one nucleotide away. This sample includes further DNA sequences coding for the same CDR3. The J gene was not called, though the V gene is TRDV1; the DNA was not used to check the table's D call, TRDD3. The CDR3 sequence is 21 residues long. Germline loops: CDR1 TSWWSYY, CDR2 QGS. CDR3 loop: CALGDHFLILGGYRGTDKLIF. CDR3 nucleotide sequence: TGTGCTCTTGGGGACCACTTCCTTATTCTTGGGGGATACCGGGGCACCGATAAGCTCATCTTT.

This clone has just a few counts. TCRdb's protein, taken from a much larger clone, differs from this DNA's translation at residue 15, likely owing to a read error; the protein displayed comes from the DNA. The rearrangement links TRDV2 to TRDJ3, with TRDD3 matching over 8 bases. TCRdb offers no J gene call, so here the DNA was matched to germline to obtain one. This CDR3 spans 20 amino acids. Per germline, CDR1 GEAIGNYY and CDR2 EKD. CDR3 loop: CACDILLGVPGPWDARQMFF. CDR3 DNA sequence: TGTGCCTGTGACATTTTACTGGGGGTCCCTGGGCCCTGGGACGCCCGACAGATGTTTTTC.

Details on this clone: The mismatch at residue 14 between this DNA's translation and the TCRdb protein of a much larger clone likely reflects a read error; the protein shown is translated from the DNA. V gene TRDV2 combines with J gene TRDJ1; 8 bases align to TRDD3. No J gene is reported in TCRdb; it was inferred here by comparing the DNA with germline. The germline V gene encodes CDR1 GEAIGNYY and CDR2 EKD. Trimming cost V 0 bases and J 0 bases; bases outside gene matches: 32. The CDR3 runs to 25 residues. DNA of the CDR3: TGTGCCTGTGACACCGGGAGCTTAGGGTTTTGGGAACTAGCGACTGGGGGCCCGTACACCGATAAACTCATCTTT. Translated, it gives CACDTGSLGFWELATGGPYTDKLIF.

In the case of this clone: TCRdb's entry gives the protein of a much larger clone, which mismatches this DNA's translation at residue 17, likely from a read error; the protein reported here is translated from the DNA. The chain recombines TRDV1 with TRDJ2; 12 nucleotides line up with TRDD3. No J segment appears in TCRdb, so it was assigned here by matching the sequence to germline. The CDR3 sequence is 21 residues long. Per germline, CDR1 TSWWSYY and CDR2 QGS. In DNA, the CDR3 is TGTGCTCTTGGGGCCCCTCTACGAACTGGGGGATACTACGCTTTGACAACACAACTCTTCTTT. It yields the protein CALGAPLRTGGYYALTTQLFF.

The chain uses TRDV1 and TRDJ1; no definite D call. Here the J gene was assigned by germline matching of the DNA, as TCRdb has none. Germline lookup yields CDR1 TSWWSYY and CDR2 QGS. The CDR3 spans 20 residues. The V end lost 0 bases, the J end lost 1 base, and 24 bases lay between the germline ends. CDR3 residues: CALGELLTDWFRRRTDKLIF. The CDR3 nucleotides are TGTGCTCTTGGGGAACTCCTAACAGATTGGTTCAGGAGGCGCACCGATAAACTCATCTTT.

Many counts were recorded for this clone. TCRdb attributes to this sequence the protein of a much larger clone, which differs from the DNA translation at residue 7; a read error is likely, and the protein displayed is translated from the DNA. The chain joins TRDV2 to TRDJ1; the match to TRDD3 covers 8 bases. After removal of 0 bases from V and 3 bases from J, the junction contained 14 bases not matched to a gene. The CDR3 totals 18 residues. Germline-derived CDR1 and CDR2 are GEAIGNYY and EKD. The CDR3, as DNA: TGTGCCTGTGACACCGCCCACTGGGGGTCCGCCCGGGCCGATAAACTCATCTTT. It translates to CACDTAHWGSARADKLIF.

About this clone: A read error is likely here: a far larger clone is one base away. The sample contains more than one DNA sequence encoding this CDR3. The chain recombines TRDV3 with TRDJ1; 12 positions agree with TRDD3. The CDR3 is 21 amino acids. Germline lookup yields CDR1 TVYSNPD and CDR2 GDNSRS (reference sequence). V shed 3 bases, J shed 0 bases, and the junction held 23 bases outside the gene matches. CDR3 amino acids: CAFPIPPKAGGYGKYTDKLIF. The CDR3, as DNA: TGTGCCTTCCCGATCCCTCCTAAAGCTGGGGGATACGGAAAGTACACCGATAAACTCATCTTT.

This clone has only a few counts. This sequence is one base from a far larger clone and is likely a read error. This sample includes further DNA sequences coding for the same CDR3. The chain employs TRDV1 and TRDJ1, with 7 bases that match TRDD3. Matching the DNA to germline supplied the J gene, which TCRdb does not give. Germline loops: CDR1 TSWWSYY, CDR2 QGS. With 1 base clipped from V and 0 bases from J, the junction kept 20 bases outside the gene matches. This CDR3 spans 21 amino acids. CDR3 sequence (DNA): TGTGCTCTTGGGGAACATTTCGCGAAAAACTGGGGAGTAACCTACACCGATAAACTCATCTTT. Its translation: CALGEHFAKNWGVTYTDKLIF.

There are many counts of this clone. The TCRdb record carries a much larger clone's protein, which differs from this DNA's translation at residue 5; a read error is the likely cause, and the protein listed here is the DNA translation. The same CDR3 arises from other DNA sequences in this sample as well. This chain joins TRDV1 and TRDJ1; D is unclear. The V gene's germline CDR1 is TSWWSYY and CDR2 QGS. CDR3 length: 12 residues. V was clipped by 5 bases and J by 3 bases, with 7 bases between them. The CDR3 loop reads CALGIGADKLIF. Written as DNA, the CDR3 is TGTGCTCTTGGGATAGGGGCCGATAAACTCATCTTT.

In this sample, this clone turned up a few times. TCRdb's entry gives the protein of a much larger clone, which mismatches this DNA's translation at residue 6, likely from a read error; the protein reported here is translated from the DNA. The rearrangement uses TRDV1 and TRDJ1; 13 bases are a match to TRDD3. No J gene is reported in TCRdb; it was inferred here by comparing the DNA with germline. CDR3 size: 21 residues. CDR1 is TSWWSYY and CDR2 is QGS in the germline V gene. The chain's CDR3 is CAPGEGGRGSYTYWGIRRLIF. The CDR3 nucleotides read TGTGCTCCTGGGGAAGGAGGGAGGGGTTCCTACACCTACTGGGGGATACGACGACTCATCTTT.

The sample holds many counts of this clone. The protein in TCRdb stems from a much larger clone and differs at residue 10 from this DNA's translation, likely a read error; here the protein is translated from the DNA. The genes are TRDV2 and TRDJ1; a weak D match, TRDD3 (6 bases). Because TCRdb records no J gene, it was assigned here through a match of the DNA to germline. V shed 0 bases and J shed 0 bases, with 19 bases lying between them. CDR1 and CDR2 from the germline V gene are GEAIGNYY and EKD. This CDR3 is 18 amino acids long. This CDR3 reads CACDTGVGGHFYTDKLIF. Here the CDR3 DNA reads TGTGCCTGTGACACCGGAGTAGGGGGACACTTCTACACCGATAAACTCATCTTT.

This clone showed up just a few times. With a far larger clone one base away, a read error is the likely cause. In the same sample, other DNA sequences code for this CDR3. The CDR3 spells CALGAMAFLHFTGGPALTAQLFF. The CDR3 region has the DNA TGTGCTCTTGGGGCGATGGCCTTCCTCCATTTCACTGGGGGTCCCGCTTTGACCGCACAACTCTTCTTT. The V gene is TRDV1, the J gene TRDJ2; D perhaps matches TRDD3 (8 bases). In the absence of a J gene in TCRdb, the DNA was matched to germline to assign it here. The CDR3 loop spans 23 amino acids. Germline V gene sequence: CDR1 TSWWSYY, CDR2 QGS.

On this clone itself: TCRdb attributes to this sequence the protein of a much larger clone, which differs from the DNA translation at residue 5; a read error is likely, and the protein displayed is translated from the DNA. The chain recombines TRDV1 with TRDJ1; 11 bases are a match to TRDD3. Since TCRdb gives no J gene, matching the DNA to germline was used here to assign it. The V gene's germline CDR1 is TSWWSYY and CDR2 QGS. The CDR3 is 22 amino acids. J gave up 0 bases and V 9 bases, and 27 bases lay outside the gene matches. CDR3 residues: CALSEYRNWGITLGLYTDKLIF. The CDR3 DNA follows: TGTGCTCTCAGTGAGTACCGCAACTGGGGGATAACTTTGGGATTGTACACCGATAAACTCATCTTT.

Note on this clone: A far larger clone is one nucleotide away, so this likely arose from a read error. This specimen includes other DNA sequences encoding the same CDR3. The V gene is TRDV1, the J gene TRDJ1; D gene unclear. In the absence of a J gene in TCRdb, the DNA was matched to germline to assign it here. The CDR3 has 22 amino acids. Trimming cost V 0 bases and J 5 bases, with 34 bases left between them. Germline assignment: CDR1 TSWWSYY and CDR2 QGS. CDR3 loop: CALGELFYNSHCPFEPTDKLIF. The CDR3, as DNA: TGTGCTCTTGGGGAACTCTTCTATAACAGCCACTGCCCTTTTGAACCCACTGATAAACTCATCTTT.

This clone was observed a handful of times. This chain joins TRDV2 and TRDJ1, with 11 bases fitting TRDD3. TCRdb does not report a J gene; here it was assigned by matching the DNA to germline references. This CDR3 comprises 16 residues. Trimming cost V 3 bases and J 1 base; bases outside gene matches: 6. Germline lookup yields CDR1 GEAIGNYY and CDR2 EKD. CDR3 nucleotide sequence: TGTGCCTGTGACCCGGTACTGGGGGATAGCACCGATAAACTCATCTTT. Residues: CACDPVLGDSTDKLIF.

As for this clone: TCRdb's entry gives the protein of a much larger clone, which mismatches this DNA's translation at residue 14, likely from a read error; the protein reported here is translated from the DNA. The rearrangement links TRDV1 to TRDJ1; TRDD3 matches 8 bases. The J gene, absent from TCRdb, was called here by matching the DNA to germline. CDR1 and CDR2 (germline): TSWWSYY, QGS. The CDR3 has 20 residues. V gave up 5 bases and J gave up 1 base; unmatched junction bases: 21. This CDR3 reads CALGKRTVLGIPGCTDKLIF. The CDR3 coding sequence is TGTGCTCTTGGGAAACGAACGGTCCTGGGGATACCTGGGTGCACCGATAAACTCATCTTT.

This clone has more than one count but fewer than ten. Translating this DNA gives a protein that differs at residue 5 from the TCRdb one, which belongs to a much larger clone; a read error is likely, and the protein shown is this translation. V usage is TRDV2 and J usage is TRDJ1; 8 nucleotides match TRDD3. No J segment appears in TCRdb, so it was assigned here by matching the sequence to germline. The junction had 11 bases not matched to a gene; V was cut back by 3 bases and J by 0 bases. CDR1 GEAIGNYY and CDR2 EKD come from the germline V gene. CDR3 length: 17 residues. CDR3 DNA sequence: TGTGCCTGTGACCCTTTAACTGGGGGGTCCAACACCGATAAACTCATCTTT. This translates into CACDPLTGGSNTDKLIF.

About this clone: The translation of this DNA and the TCRdb protein of a much larger clone differ at residue 25, probably owing to a read error; the protein shown here is translated from the DNA. DNA for the CDR3: TGTGCTCTTGGGGAACTTCGGTACTGGGTCCCGTTCAAATACTGGGGGATCCTGGGGGCGTACACCGATAAACCCATCTTT. Translation: CALGELRYWVPFKYWGILGAYTDKPIF. The V segment is TRDV1, and no J call was made; no check of the table's D call, TRDD3, against the DNA was made. This CDR3 has 27 residues. Germline CDR1 is TSWWSYY and CDR2 is QGS.

This clone was seen at least ten times. The TCRdb protein, from a much larger clone, departs from this DNA's translation at residue 15, likely by read error; the protein shown derives from the DNA. The chain carries TRDV3 and TRDJ1, with a tentative D call TRDD3 (6 bases). CDR1 is TVYSNPD, CDR2 GDNSRS, per germline (reference sequence). V was clipped by 3 bases and J by 7 bases, with 36 bases between them. The CDR3 loop spans 19 amino acids. The CDR3 DNA reads as TGTGCCTTCCCAAAATCGACGTACATTCGGCCCCGGAGATACGGTAAACTCATCTTT. This gives the protein CAFPKSTYIRPRRYGKLIF.